This T cell receptor beta chain was sequenced in a study of cytomegalovirus exposure and HLA in healthy donors. About the study: The same platform as the approximately 660 first-cohort repertoires was used for the 130 or so validation repertoires, a later analysis reported.

The CDR3 has 13 amino acids. Trimming took off 1 base at V and 8 bases at J, with 11 bases between the two ends. The V gene's germline CDR1 is PRHDT and CDR2 FYEKMQ (reference sequence). Some clones are missing from TCRdb's copy, which holds only in-frame ones; the method was immunoSEQ multiplex PCR. The sample comprises 150,000 to 200,000 clones, around nine tenths of which are singletons, and 1.4% rests with the top ten. The origin of this receptor is a woman in her twenties or thirties in good health and CMV-seronegative. The sample comprised PBMCs. V gene TRBV13 combines with J gene TRBJ1-2, with D unresolved. The CDR3 DNA is TGTGCCAGCAGCTTAGATCCCGCCGGGGGCTACACCTTC. The encoded protein is CASSLDPAGGYTF.